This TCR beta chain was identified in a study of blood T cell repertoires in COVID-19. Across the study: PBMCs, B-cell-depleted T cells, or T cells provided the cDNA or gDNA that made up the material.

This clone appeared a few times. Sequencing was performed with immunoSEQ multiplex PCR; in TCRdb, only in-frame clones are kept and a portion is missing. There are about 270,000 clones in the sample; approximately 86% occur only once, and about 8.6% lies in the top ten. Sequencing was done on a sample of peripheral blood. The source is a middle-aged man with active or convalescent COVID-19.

The CDR3 protein is CATSVGLRTDTQYF. CDR3 nucleotides: TGTGCCACCAGTGTGGGACTTCGCACAGATACGCAGTATTTT. V usage is TRBV24-1 and J usage is TRBJ2-3; maybe TRBD2 (6 bases). Trimming pared 5 bases from V and 1 base from J, leaving 9 bases between. Germline V gene sequence: CDR1 KGHDR, CDR2 SFDVKD. This CDR3 is built from 14 residues.